This T cell receptor beta chain was captured by sequencing in a study of shared clonotypes between healthy human individuals. Study outcomes and limitations: It was observed that roughly 5.4% of naive CD4 clonotypes were shared across a handful of donors.

CD8 memory merged CD45RO+ with CCR7-negative CD45RA+ TemRA cells. This clone was detected once. The antigen is unknown. Per the original data handling: ImmunoSEQ junction-only sequences lacked quality scores, so their filtering differed. Clones were read by immunoSEQ multiplex PCR, and TCRdb kept only the in-frame ones, dropping some. The DNA was the basis for D and trimming; V, J and clone size are from that table. Among about 79,000 clones, 60% to 80% were seen once, and the ten largest hold roughly half. Trimming removed 3 bases from V and 4 bases from J, with 8 bases in between. The CDR3 loop spans 13 amino acids. Germline V CDR1 and CDR2: SNHLY, FYNNEI.

V and J are TRBV2 and TRBJ2-3; TRBD1 is a possible D gene (5 bases). Specimen: memory CD8+ T cells sorted from blood. Subset meaning: CD45RO+ cells pooled with CCR7-negative TemRA cells. This TCR was sampled from a man aged 25 to 40 in good health. The CDR3, as DNA: TGTGCCAGCAGTGAGCGCAGGGCAGATACGCAGTATTTT. Its protein is CASSERRADTQYF.